The next 17 T cell receptor beta chains were all read from a single sample in a study of blood T cell repertoires in COVID-19. Sequencing used immunoSEQ multiplex PCR; TCRdb keeps in-frame clones, though not all of them. The sample carries about 120,000 clones, almost 90% recorded once. The source material was peripheral blood. All receptors derive from a woman in her sixties with COVID-19, enrolled during active disease.

V gene TRBV30 combines with J gene TRBJ1-3; D is undetermined. In germline, CDR1 is GTSNPN, CDR2 SVGIG (reference sequence). The ends were cut back, 4 bases at V and 3 bases at J, with 7 bases in the middle. The CDR3 contains 12 residues. In nucleotides, the CDR3 is TGTGCCTGGATAGCCGGTGGAAACACCATATATTTT. Residues: CAWIAGGNTIYF.

The chain uses TRBV2 and TRBJ2-5; 8 nucleotides line up with TRBD1. The CDR3 spans 19 residues. Trimming removed 3 bases from V and 1 base from J; junction bases left unmatched: 16. In germline, CDR1 is SNHLY, CDR2 FYNNEI. The CDR3 reads CASSDLGTGGQIIQETQYF. CDR3 coding DNA: TGTGCCAGCAGTGATCTGGGAACAGGGGGACAAATTATCCAAGAGACCCAGTACTTC.

This chain connects TRBV4-2 to TRBJ2-5; 11 bases are a match to TRBD2. The V and J ends lost 0 bases and 5 bases, in that order; junction bases with no gene match: 5. The length of the CDR3 is 16 residues. The germline gives CDR1 LGHNA, CDR2 YNFKEQ. The CDR3 reads CASSQDGTSGGETQYF. Here the CDR3 DNA reads TGTGCCAGCAGCCAAGACGGGACTAGCGGCGGTGAGACCCAGTACTTC.

The rearrangement links TRBV6-2 or TRBV6-3 to TRBJ2-3; D unclear. CDR1 and CDR2 from the germline V gene are MNHEY and SVGEGT. The CDR3 runs 13 residues. Trimming took 1 base from V and 2 from J, leaving 4 bases between them. CDR3 nucleotides: TGTGCCAGCAGTTACTTGGCCACAGATACGCAGTATTTT. Residues: CASSYLATDTQYF.

V usage is TRBV6-2 or TRBV6-3 and J usage is TRBJ2-7; maybe TRBD1 (5 bases). The length of the CDR3 is 13 residues. V lost 2 bases, J lost 4 bases, and 9 bases lay in between. Germline CDR1 is MNHEY and CDR2 is SVGEGT. CDR3 in DNA: TGTGCCAGCAGTTACCGACAGATATACGAGCAGTACTTC. Protein product: CASSYRQIYEQYF.

The chain uses TRBV4-2 and TRBJ2-1, with TRBD2 identical over 9 bases. V lost 4 bases to trimming and J lost 1 base; unmatched junction nucleotides: 5. This CDR3 has 16 amino acids. In germline, CDR1 is LGHNA, CDR2 YNFKEQ. CDR3 sequence reads: CASSLGRGGSYNEQFF. CDR3 sequence (DNA): TGTGCCAGCAGCCTGGGGCGGGGGGGTTCCTACAATGAGCAGTTCTTC.

This clone was counted a single time. The rearrangement uses TRBV29-1 and TRBJ1-4; D call uncertain. The CDR3 spans 13 residues. The V and J ends lost 5 bases and 1 base respectively, with 8 bases between them. CDR1 is SQVTM, CDR2 ANQGSEA, per germline. In DNA form, the CDR3 reads TGCAGCGTTTCAGGAAAAACTAATGAAAAACTGTTTTTT. Its translation is CSVSGKTNEKLFF.

V usage is TRBV28 and J usage is TRBJ1-5; 7 bases map to TRBD1. The CDR3 loop spans 15 amino acids. With V trimmed by 5 bases and J by 6 bases, 10 bases remained unmatched. The V gene's germline CDR1 is MDHEN and CDR2 SYDVKM. The CDR3 sequence: CASSPGQWFSQPQHF. The CDR3 bases are TGTGCCAGCAGTCCGGGACAGTGGTTCTCTCAGCCCCAGCATTTT.

The CDR3 bases are TGTGCCAGCAGCCCGAGGGCAGGGGAAAGGAAGTTCTTC. It encodes CASSPRAGERKFF. The V and J genes are TRBV3-1 (or the pseudogene TRBV3-2) and TRBJ2-1; the D gene is possibly TRBD1 (6 bases). This CDR3 has 13 residues. V was shortened by 4 bases and J by 14 bases, with 18 bases between the two germline ends. Germline V gene lookup returns CDR1 LGHDT and CDR2 YNNKEL (reference sequence).

The rearrangement joins TRBV19 to TRBJ2-3; 9 nucleotides agree with TRBD1. Germline CDR1 LNHDA, CDR2 SQIVND (reference sequence). V lost 4 bases to trimming and J lost 1 base; unmatched junction nucleotides: 6. This CDR3 spans 16 amino acids. CDR3 sequence (DNA): TGTGCCAGTAGTAATAGACAGGGGGGGGGCACAGATACGCAGTATTTT. Translation gives CASSNRQGGGTDTQYF. Supplemented by reference TRBV19 and TRBJ2-3, the full variable domain reads DGGITQSPKYLFRKEGQNVTLSCEQNLNHDAMYWYRQDPGQGLRLIYYSQIVNDFQKGDIAEGYSVSREKKESFPLTVTSAQKNPTAFYLCASSNRQGGGTDTQYFGPGTRLTVL.

This rearrangement joins TRBV6-5 to TRBJ1-2; 9 nucleotides match TRBD1. J was trimmed by 0 bases and V by 10 bases; bases with no gene match: 9. The germline gives CDR1 MNHEY, CDR2 SVGAGI. The CDR3 runs to 15 residues. The chain's CDR3 is CATRDRERSNYGYTF. The CDR3 nucleotides are TGTGCCACCAGGGACAGGGAGCGCTCTAACTATGGCTACACCTTC.

This chain connects TRBV7-2 to TRBJ2-7, with D maybe TRBD2 (6 bases). CDR1 and CDR2 (germline): SGHTA, FQGNSA. CDR3 length: 13 residues. V was cut by 5 bases and J by 6 bases, with 14 bases left in between. CDR3 protein: CASSHGGETEQYF. CDR3 bases: TGTGCCAGCAGCCACGGCGGGGAAACCGAGCAGTACTTC.

This chain uses TRBV28 with TRBJ2-7; D is unresolved. Germline loops: CDR1 MDHEN, CDR2 SYDVKM. Trimming cost V 9 bases and J 0 bases, with 12 bases left between them. The CDR3 has 13 amino acids. The CDR3 coding sequence is TGTGCCAGTCAAACCGGTACCTCCTACGAGCAGTACTTC. It specifies CASQTGTSYEQYF.

This chain joins TRBV5-4 and TRBJ1-6; 7 bases match TRBD1. V lost 6 bases, J lost 7 bases, and 7 bases stayed unmatched. Germline V CDR1 and CDR2: SGHNT, YYREEE (reference sequence). The CDR3 is made up of 14 amino acids. CDR3: CASTRDSLNSPLHF. The CDR3 nucleotides are TGTGCCAGCACCCGGGACAGCTTAAATTCACCCCTCCACTTT.

The table lists this clone with a count of one. The CDR3, as DNA: TGTGCCAGTAGTATAGAATCCGGAGATGGTCAGCCCCAGCATTTT. It yields the protein CASSIESGDGQPQHF. The rearrangement joins TRBV19 to TRBJ1-5; D remains ambiguous. Germline CDR1 reads LNHDA; CDR2 reads SQIVND (reference sequence). This CDR3 region has 15 residues. The V end was cut by 0 bases, the J end by 6 bases, with 12 bases between.

This rearrangement joins TRBV10-3 to TRBJ2-1; the D gene is possibly TRBD2 (6 bases). Germline CDR1 reads ENHRY; CDR2 reads SYGVKD. The CDR3 spans 16 residues. The ends were cut back, 0 bases at V and 2 bases at J, with 11 bases in the middle. Here the CDR3 DNA reads TGTGCCATCAGTGAGTCTGGCGGGGCTACCTACAATGAGCAGTTCTTC. Translated, it gives CAISESGGATYNEQFF.

The chain employs TRBV19 and TRBJ1-3; D ambiguous. V lost 1 base and J lost 4, with 14 bases in between. The CDR3 extends over 16 amino acids. The germline V gene encodes CDR1 LNHDA and CDR2 SQIVND (reference sequence). Written as DNA, the CDR3 is TGTGCCAGTAGTATAGCGGGAACCTCTGGAGGAAACACCATATATTTT. This gives the protein CASSIAGTSGGNTIYF.